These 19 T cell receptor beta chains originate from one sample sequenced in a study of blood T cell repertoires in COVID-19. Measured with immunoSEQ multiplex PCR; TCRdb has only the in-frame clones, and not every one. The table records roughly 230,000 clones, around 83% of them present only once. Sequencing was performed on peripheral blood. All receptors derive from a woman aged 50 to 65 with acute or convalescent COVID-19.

In DNA form, the CDR3 reads TGCGCCAGCAGCCAACCCAGGGAACGTGAAAAACTGTTTTTT. Residues: CASSQPREREKLFF. V is TRBV4-1 and J is TRBJ1-4; possibly TRBD1 for D (5 bases). The CDR3 extends over 14 amino acids. Germline-derived CDR1 and CDR2 are MGHRA and YSYEKL. The V and J ends lost 2 bases and 7 bases respectively, with 11 bases between them.

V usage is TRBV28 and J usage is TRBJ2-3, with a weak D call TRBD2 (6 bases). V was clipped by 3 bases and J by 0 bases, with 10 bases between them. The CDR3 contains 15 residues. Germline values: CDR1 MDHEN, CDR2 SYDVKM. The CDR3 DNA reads TGTGCCAGCAGTTTTTCAGGGACTAGCACAGATACGCAGTATTTT. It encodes CASSFSGTSTDTQYF. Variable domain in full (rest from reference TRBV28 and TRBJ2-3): DVKVTQSSRYLVKRTGEKVFLECVQDMDHENMFWYRQDPGLGLRLIYFSYDVKMKEKGDIPEGYSVSREKKERFSLILESASTNQTSMYLCASSFSGTSTDTQYFGPGTRLTVL.

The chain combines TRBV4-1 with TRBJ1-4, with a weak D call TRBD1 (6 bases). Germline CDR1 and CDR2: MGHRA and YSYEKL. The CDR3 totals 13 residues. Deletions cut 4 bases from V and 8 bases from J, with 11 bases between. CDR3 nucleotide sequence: TGCGCCAGCAGCCCTCAGGGGAACGAAAAACTGTTTTTT. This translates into CASSPQGNEKLFF.

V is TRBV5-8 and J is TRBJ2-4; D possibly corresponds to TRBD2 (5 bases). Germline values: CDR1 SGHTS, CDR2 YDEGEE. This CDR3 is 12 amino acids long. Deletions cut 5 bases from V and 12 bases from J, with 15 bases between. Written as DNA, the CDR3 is TGTGCCAGCAGACGGAGGCTGGGTTCTCAGTACTTC. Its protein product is CASRRRLGSQYF.

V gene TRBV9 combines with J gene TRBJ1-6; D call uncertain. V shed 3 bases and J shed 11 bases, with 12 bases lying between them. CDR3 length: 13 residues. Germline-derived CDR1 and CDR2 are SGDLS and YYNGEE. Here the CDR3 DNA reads TGTGCCAGCAGCGCCGGGATTCGTACACCCCTCCACTTT. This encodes CASSAGIRTPLHF. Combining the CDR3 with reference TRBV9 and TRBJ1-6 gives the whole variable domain DSGVTQTPKHLITATGQRVTLRCSPRSGDLSVYWYQQSLDQGLQFLIQYYNGEERAKGNILERFSAQQFPDLHSELNLSSLELGDSALYFCASSAGIRTPLHFGNGTRLTVT.

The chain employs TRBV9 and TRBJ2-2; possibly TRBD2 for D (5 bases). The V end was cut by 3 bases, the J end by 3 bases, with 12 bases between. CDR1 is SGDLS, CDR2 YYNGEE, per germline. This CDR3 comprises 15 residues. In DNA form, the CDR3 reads TGTGCCAGCAGCGGAATCTTCGGGGACACCGGGGAGCTGTTTTTT. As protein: CASSGIFGDTGELFF.

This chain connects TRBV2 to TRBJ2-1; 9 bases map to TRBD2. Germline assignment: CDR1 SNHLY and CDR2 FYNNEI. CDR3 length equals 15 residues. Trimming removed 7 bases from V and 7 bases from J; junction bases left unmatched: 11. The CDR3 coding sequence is TGTGCCAGCATCGGGACTAGCTCAGGGTTGAATGAGCAGTTCTTC. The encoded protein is CASIGTSSGLNEQFF.

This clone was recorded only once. DNA of the CDR3: TGTGCCGGAGGGGCCGGAGGGTTTCGTGGCTACACCTTC. Amino acid sequence: CAGGAGGFRGYTF. The chain has TRBV28 and TRBJ1-2, with D possibly matching TRBD1 (5 bases). The CDR3 spans 13 residues. Trimming took 11 bases from V and 7 from J, leaving 20 bases between them. Germline V gene lookup returns CDR1 MDHEN and CDR2 SYDVKM.

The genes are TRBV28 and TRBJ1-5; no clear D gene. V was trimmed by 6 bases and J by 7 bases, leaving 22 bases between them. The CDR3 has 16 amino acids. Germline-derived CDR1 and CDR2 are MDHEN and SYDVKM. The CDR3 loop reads CASSPLNLYGYQPQHF. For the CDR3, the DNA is TGTGCCAGCAGCCCCCTGAATTTGTACGGTTACCAGCCCCAGCATTTT.

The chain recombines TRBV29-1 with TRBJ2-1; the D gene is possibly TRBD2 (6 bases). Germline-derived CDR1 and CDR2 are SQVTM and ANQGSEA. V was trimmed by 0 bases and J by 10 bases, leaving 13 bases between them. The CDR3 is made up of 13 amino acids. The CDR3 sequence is CSVEETRAQEQFF. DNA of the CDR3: TGCAGCGTTGAAGAGACTAGGGCTCAGGAGCAGTTCTTC.

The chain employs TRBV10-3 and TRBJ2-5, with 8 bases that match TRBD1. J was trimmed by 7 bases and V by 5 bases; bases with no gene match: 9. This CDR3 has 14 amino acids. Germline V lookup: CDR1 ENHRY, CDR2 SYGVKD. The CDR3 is CAISPGQGRGTQYF. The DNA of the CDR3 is TGTGCCATCAGTCCTGGACAGGGCCGAGGGACCCAGTACTTC.

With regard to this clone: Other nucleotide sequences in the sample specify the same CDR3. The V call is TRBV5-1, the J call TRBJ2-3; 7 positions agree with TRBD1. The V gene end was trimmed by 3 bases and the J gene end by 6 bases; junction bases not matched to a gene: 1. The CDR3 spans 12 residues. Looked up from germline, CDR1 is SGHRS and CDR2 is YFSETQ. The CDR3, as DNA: TGCGCCAGCAGCTCGACAGGGGATACGCAGTATTTT. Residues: CASSSTGDTQYF.

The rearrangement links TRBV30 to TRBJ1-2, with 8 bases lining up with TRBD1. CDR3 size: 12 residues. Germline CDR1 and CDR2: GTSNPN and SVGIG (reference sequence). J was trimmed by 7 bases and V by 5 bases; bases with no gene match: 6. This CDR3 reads CAWADRVVGYTF. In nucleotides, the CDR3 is TGTGCCTGGGCGGACAGGGTCGTTGGCTACACCTTC.

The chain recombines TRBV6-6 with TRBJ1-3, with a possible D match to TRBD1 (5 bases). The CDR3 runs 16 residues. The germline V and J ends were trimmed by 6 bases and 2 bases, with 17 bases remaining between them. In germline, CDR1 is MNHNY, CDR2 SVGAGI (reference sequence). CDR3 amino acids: CASSLGGVYPGNTIYF. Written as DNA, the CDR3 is TGTGCCAGCAGCCTCGGGGGGGTCTATCCTGGAAACACCATATATTTT.

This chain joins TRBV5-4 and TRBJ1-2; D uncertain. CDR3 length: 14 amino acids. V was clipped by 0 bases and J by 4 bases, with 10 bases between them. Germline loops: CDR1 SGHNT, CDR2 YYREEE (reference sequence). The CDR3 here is CASSLVGTGYGYTF. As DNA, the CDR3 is TGTGCCAGCAGCTTGGTGGGTACGGGCTATGGCTACACCTTC.

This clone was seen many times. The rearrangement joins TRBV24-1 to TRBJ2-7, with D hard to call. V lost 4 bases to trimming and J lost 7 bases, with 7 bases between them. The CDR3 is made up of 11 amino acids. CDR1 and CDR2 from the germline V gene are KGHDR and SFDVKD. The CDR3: CATSDIEEQYF. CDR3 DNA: TGTGCCACCAGTGACATCGAGGAGCAGTACTTC.

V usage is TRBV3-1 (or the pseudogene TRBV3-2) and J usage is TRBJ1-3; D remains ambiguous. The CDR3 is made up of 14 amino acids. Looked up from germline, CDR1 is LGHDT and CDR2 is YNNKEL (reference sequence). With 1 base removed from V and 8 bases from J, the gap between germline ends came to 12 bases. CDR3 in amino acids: CASSQGYGWDTIYF. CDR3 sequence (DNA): TGTGCCAGCAGCCAAGGGTACGGGTGGGACACCATATATTTT.

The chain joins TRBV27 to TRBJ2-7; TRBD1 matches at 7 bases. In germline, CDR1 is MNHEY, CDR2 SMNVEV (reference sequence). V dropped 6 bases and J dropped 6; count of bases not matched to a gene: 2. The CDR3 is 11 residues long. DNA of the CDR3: TGTGCCAGCAGCGCAGGGGGCGAGCAGTACTTC. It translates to CASSAGGEQYF.

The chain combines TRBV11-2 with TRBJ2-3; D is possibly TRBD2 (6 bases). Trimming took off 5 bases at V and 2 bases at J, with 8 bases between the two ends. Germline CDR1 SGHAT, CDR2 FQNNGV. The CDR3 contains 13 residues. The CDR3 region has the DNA TGTGCCAGCAGCCGGGGGTACACAGATACGCAGTATTTT. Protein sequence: CASSRGYTDTQYF. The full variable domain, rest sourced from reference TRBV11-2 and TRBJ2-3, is EAGVAQSPRYKIIEKRQSVAFWCNPISGHATLYWYQQILGQGPKLLIQFQNNGVVDDSQLPKDRFSAERLKGVDSTLKIQPAKLEDSAVYLCASSRGYTDTQYFGPGTRLTVL.